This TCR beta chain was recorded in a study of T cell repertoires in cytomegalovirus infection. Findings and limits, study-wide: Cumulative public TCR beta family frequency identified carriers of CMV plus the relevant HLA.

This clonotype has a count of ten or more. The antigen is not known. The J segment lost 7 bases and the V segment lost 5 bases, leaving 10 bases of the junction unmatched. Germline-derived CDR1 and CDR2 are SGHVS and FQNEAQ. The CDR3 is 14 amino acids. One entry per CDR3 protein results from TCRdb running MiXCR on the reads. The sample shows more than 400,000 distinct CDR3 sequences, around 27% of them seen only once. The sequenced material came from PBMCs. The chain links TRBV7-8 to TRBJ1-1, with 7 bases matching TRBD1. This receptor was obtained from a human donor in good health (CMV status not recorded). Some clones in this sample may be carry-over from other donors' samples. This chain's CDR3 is CASSVSDRLYEAFF. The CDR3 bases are TGTGCCAGCAGCGTATCGGACAGGCTCTATGAAGCTTTCTTT.